The 18 T cell receptor beta chains presented below share a single source sample, sequenced in a study of response to subunit inactivated influenza vaccine. TCRdb fed the RT-PCR reads into MiXCR, producing one record per CDR3 protein. The repertoire includes more than 450,000 distinct CDR3 sequences, approximately 10% of them detected once, and roughly 11% sits in the top ten. These sequences were also reported in another study, on T cells expressing NK-cell markers. Per that study: The authors generated TCR beta cDNA through 5'RACE template switching with UMIs.

The specimen comprised PBMCs from blood, sampled on the day of vaccination. The receptor set was obtained from a man aged 45 to 65 who received an inactivated influenza vaccine.

This clonotype was counted only a few times. V usage is TRBV4-1 and J usage is TRBJ2-7; 9 bases align to TRBD1. Trimming at V came to 2 bases and at J to 2 bases, leaving 4 bases not matched to a gene. The length of the CDR3 is 15 residues. In germline, CDR1 is MGHRA, CDR2 YSYEKL. CDR3 DNA: TGCGCCAGCAGCCAAAGACAGGGGGGGACCTACGAGCAGTACTTC. This encodes CASSQRQGGTYEQYF.

The rearrangement uses TRBV20-1 and TRBJ2-3; TRBD2 agrees at 9 bases. The ends lost 3 bases at V and 2 bases at J; junction bases unmatched: 6. Per germline, CDR1 DFQATT and CDR2 SNEGSKA (reference sequence). CDR3 length: 15 residues. In nucleotides, the CDR3 is TGCAGTGCTAGGGACTTAGCGGGAGACACAGATACGCAGTATTTT. Protein: CSARDLAGDTDTQYF.

In this sample, this clonotype turned up a few times. The V call is TRBV12-3 or TRBV12-4, the J call TRBJ1-5, with D hard to call. Trimming removed 6 bases from V and 11 bases from J, with 14 bases in between. The CDR3 has 12 amino acids. CDR3 in amino acids: CASSSQPEAQHF. CDR3 nucleotides: TGTGCCAGCAGCTCCCAGCCCGAGGCCCAGCATTTT.

V and J are TRBV4-2 and TRBJ2-1; either TRBD1 or TRBD2 may supply D (5 bases each). The CDR3 sequence is 15 residues long. Trimming stripped 1 base from V and 4 bases from J, with 11 bases between. Germline V gene data show CDR1 as LGHNA and CDR2 as YNFKEQ. In nucleotides, the CDR3 is TGTGCCAGCAGCCAAGTCGGGGCAGGGTACAATGAGCAGTTCTTC. It yields the protein CASSQVGAGYNEQFF.

V is TRBV13 and J is TRBJ1-1; 7 positions agree with TRBD1. The junction had 4 bases not matched to a gene; V was cut back by 2 bases and J by 4 bases. The CDR3 covers 14 residues. Per germline, CDR1 PRHDT and CDR2 FYEKMQ (reference sequence). CDR3 DNA: TGTGCCAGCAGCTTACGGACAGGTTCCACTGAAGCTTTCTTT. Its protein is CASSLRTGSTEAFF.

This clonotype has a handful of counts. The chain combines TRBV9 with TRBJ2-7; TRBD1 agrees at 7 bases. Losses at the gene ends were 1 base for V and 3 bases for J; bases not matched to a gene: 1. CDR1 and CDR2 (germline): SGDLS, YYNGEE. This CDR3 is built from 13 residues. CDR3 coding DNA: TGTGCCAGCAGCGTACCAGGGGGCTACGAGCAGTACTTC. Protein: CASSVPGGYEQYF.

The V call is TRBV20-1, the J call TRBJ2-7; D not certain. Trimming cost V 3 bases and J 6 bases, with 15 bases left between them. CDR3 length: 13 amino acids. Germline V gene data show CDR1 as DFQATT and CDR2 as SNEGSKA (reference sequence). As DNA, the CDR3 is TGCAGTGCTAGCCACCCCTGGGGAAGCGAGCAGTACTTC. It yields the protein CSASHPWGSEQYF.

Only a few counts were recorded for this clonotype. The rearrangement links TRBV6-8 to TRBJ2-1; 13 bases match TRBD2. Germline V gene sequence: CDR1 MNHGY, CDR2 SAAAGT. The V and J ends lost 5 bases and 3 bases, in that order; junction bases with no gene match: 4. The CDR3 has 16 residues. As DNA, the CDR3 is TGTGCCAGCAGTAACCGACTAGCGGGGGGCTACAATGAGCAGTTCTTC. Amino acid sequence: CASSNRLAGGYNEQFF.

This clonotype was seen at least ten times. V is TRBV7-8 and J is TRBJ2-5; D may be TRBD1 (5 bases). In germline, CDR1 is SGHVS, CDR2 FQNEAQ. Trimming removed 5 bases from V and 1 base from J, with 23 bases in between. The CDR3 is 18 amino acids. The CDR3 loop is CASSPTRRTRGGQETQYF. The CDR3 bases are TGTGCCAGCAGCCCCACGCGACGGACAAGGGGCGGCCAAGAGACCCAGTACTTC.

The chain carries TRBV12-3 or TRBV12-4 and TRBJ2-1, with TRBD2 as a possible D gene (6 bases). CDR3 length: 14 amino acids. V was pared by 3 bases and J by 9 bases, with 15 bases between. The CDR3 DNA reads TGTGCCAGCAGTTTGGCGGGAATCCTATTTGAGCAGTTCTTC. Translation gives CASSLAGILFEQFF.

The chain links TRBV7-6 to TRBJ2-2, with 8 bases lining up with TRBD1. Germline CDR1 is SGHVS and CDR2 is FNYEAQ. The J segment lost 2 bases and the V segment lost 5 bases, leaving 10 bases of the junction unmatched. CDR3 length: 17 amino acids. CDR3 DNA: TGTGCCAGCAGCGGAGGGGAGGACAGGGTTAACACCGGGGAGCTGTTTTTT. It encodes CASSGGEDRVNTGELFF.

There are a few counts of this clonotype. The chain carries TRBV15 and TRBJ1-5; 7 positions match TRBD1. Germline values: CDR1 LNHNV, CDR2 YYDKDF (reference sequence). V gave up 3 bases and J gave up 0 bases; unmatched junction bases: 2. This CDR3 is built from 15 residues. CDR3 DNA sequence: TGTGCCACCAGCAGGGACAGGTTTAGCAATCAGCCCCAGCATTTT. This encodes CATSRDRFSNQPQHF.

Only a few counts were recorded for this clonotype. This chain uses TRBV15 with TRBJ2-5, with D tentatively TRBD1 (5 bases). V dropped 0 bases and J dropped 4 bases, with 12 bases sitting between them. The CDR3 extends over 15 amino acids. Germline V CDR1 and CDR2: LNHNV, YYDKDF (reference sequence). The CDR3 loop is CATSRDLGRLETQYF. CDR3 bases: TGTGCCACCAGCAGAGATTTGGGGCGGTTAGAGACCCAGTACTTC.

This chain connects TRBV28 to TRBJ1-4; 7 positions agree with TRBD1. After removal of 10 bases from V and 8 bases from J, the junction contained 10 bases not matched to a gene. Germline CDR1 reads MDHEN; CDR2 reads SYDVKM. This CDR3 region has 13 residues. CDR3 loop: CATTTGASEKLFF. CDR3 nucleotide sequence: TGTGCCACCACAACAGGGGCGTCCGAAAAACTGTTTTTT.

This clonotype was seen at least ten times. The chain recombines TRBV20-1 with TRBJ2-2, with 9 positions matching TRBD2. CDR1 is DFQATT, CDR2 SNEGSKA, per germline (reference sequence). The CDR3 consists of 16 residues. Trimming took 7 bases from V and 1 from J; bases not matched to a gene: 10. The CDR3: CSVRGSGRMNTGELFF. The CDR3 bases are TGCAGTGTCCGAGGAAGCGGGAGGATGAACACCGGGGAGCTGTTTTTT.

The rearrangement joins TRBV4-1 to TRBJ2-7; D possibly matches TRBD1 or TRBD2 (5 bases each). Trimming pared 0 bases from V and 2 bases from J, leaving 14 bases between. Germline CDR1 and CDR2: MGHRA and YSYEKL. CDR3 length: 16 residues. The CDR3 reads CASSQEYLGRAYEQYF. The DNA of the CDR3 is TGCGCCAGCAGCCAAGAGTACTTGGGACGGGCCTACGAGCAGTACTTC.

This clonotype was observed at least ten times. The chain employs TRBV18 and TRBJ2-4; perhaps TRBD1 as D (5 bases). This CDR3 is built from 12 residues. Trimming pared 1 base from V and 7 bases from J, leaving 5 bases between. Germline V gene sequence: CDR1 KGHSH, CDR2 LQKENI. The CDR3 loop reads CASSPQGNIQYF. CDR3 nucleotides: TGTGCCAGCTCACCACAGGGGAACATTCAGTACTTC.

The chain has TRBV7-8 and TRBJ2-5; weak D call: TRBD2 (5 bases). The CDR3 sequence is 13 residues long. V lost 3 bases and J 5 bases, leaving 10 bases between the germline ends. CDR1 is SGHVS, CDR2 FQNEAQ, per germline. The CDR3, as DNA: TGTGCCAGCAGCTTTCCGGGGATGGAGACCCAGTACTTC. Its translation is CASSFPGMETQYF.